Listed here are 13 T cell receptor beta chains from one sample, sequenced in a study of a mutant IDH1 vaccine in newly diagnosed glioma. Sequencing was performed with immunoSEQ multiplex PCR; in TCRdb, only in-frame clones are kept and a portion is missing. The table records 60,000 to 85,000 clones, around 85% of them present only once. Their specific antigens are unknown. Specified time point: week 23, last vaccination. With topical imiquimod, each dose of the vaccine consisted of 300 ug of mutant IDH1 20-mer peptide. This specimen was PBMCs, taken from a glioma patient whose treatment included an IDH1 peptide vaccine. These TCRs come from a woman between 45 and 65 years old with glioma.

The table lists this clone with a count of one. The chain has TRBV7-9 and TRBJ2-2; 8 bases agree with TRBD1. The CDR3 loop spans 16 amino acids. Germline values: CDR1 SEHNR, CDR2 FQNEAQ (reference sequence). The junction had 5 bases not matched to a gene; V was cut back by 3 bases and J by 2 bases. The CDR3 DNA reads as TGTGCCAGCAGCTTTGACAGGGGCCATAACACCGGGGAGCTGTTTTTT. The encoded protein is CASSFDRGHNTGELFF.

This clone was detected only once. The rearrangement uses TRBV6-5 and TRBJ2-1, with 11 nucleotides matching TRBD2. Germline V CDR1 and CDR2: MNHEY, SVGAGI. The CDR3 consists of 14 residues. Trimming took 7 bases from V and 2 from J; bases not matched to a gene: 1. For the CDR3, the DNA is TGTGCCAGCAAGGGACTAGCGGCCTACAATGAGCAGTTCTTC. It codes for CASKGLAAYNEQFF.

CDR3 protein: CASSPDRGRAFF. The CDR3 DNA is TGCGCCAGCAGCCCCGACAGGGGGAGGGCTTTCTTT. The rearrangement uses TRBV10-2 and TRBJ1-1; 9 nucleotides match TRBD1. The CDR3 is 12 amino acids. Trimming took 6 bases from V and 11 from J; bases not matched to a gene: 7. The germline V gene has CDR1 WSHSY and CDR2 SAAADI.

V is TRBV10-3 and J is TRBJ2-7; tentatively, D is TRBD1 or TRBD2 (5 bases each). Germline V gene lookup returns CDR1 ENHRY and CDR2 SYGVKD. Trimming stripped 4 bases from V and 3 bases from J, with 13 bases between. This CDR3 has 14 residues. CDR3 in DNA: TGTGCCATCAGTGCGCGCCAGGGAGACTACGAGCAGTACTTC. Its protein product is CAISARQGDYEQYF.

The CDR3 bases are TGCGCCAGCAGCCAACCCTTGAGCGACGGGGAGCTGTTTTTT. Translated, it gives CASSQPLSDGELFF. This rearrangement joins TRBV4-1 to TRBJ2-2; D gene unclear. Germline loops: CDR1 MGHRA, CDR2 YSYEKL. V lost 2 bases to trimming and J lost 7 bases, with 11 bases between them. CDR3 length equals 14 residues.

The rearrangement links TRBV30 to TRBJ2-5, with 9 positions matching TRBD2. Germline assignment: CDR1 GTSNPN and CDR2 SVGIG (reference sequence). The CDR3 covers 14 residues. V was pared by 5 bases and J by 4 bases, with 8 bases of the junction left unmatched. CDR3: CAWGSGRGGETQYF. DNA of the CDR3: TGTGCCTGGGGTAGCGGGAGAGGCGGAGAGACCCAGTACTTC.

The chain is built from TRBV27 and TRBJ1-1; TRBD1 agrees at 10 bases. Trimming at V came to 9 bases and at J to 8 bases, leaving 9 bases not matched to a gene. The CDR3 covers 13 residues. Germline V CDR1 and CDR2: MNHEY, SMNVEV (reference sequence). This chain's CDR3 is CASKRDRGKEAFF. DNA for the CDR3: TGTGCCAGTAAAAGGGACAGGGGTAAGGAAGCTTTCTTT.

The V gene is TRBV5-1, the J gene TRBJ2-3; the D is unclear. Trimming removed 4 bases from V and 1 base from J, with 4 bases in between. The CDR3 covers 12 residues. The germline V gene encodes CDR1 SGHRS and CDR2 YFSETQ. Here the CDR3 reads CASSRGTDTQYF. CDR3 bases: TGCGCCAGCAGCAGGGGCACAGATACGCAGTATTTT.

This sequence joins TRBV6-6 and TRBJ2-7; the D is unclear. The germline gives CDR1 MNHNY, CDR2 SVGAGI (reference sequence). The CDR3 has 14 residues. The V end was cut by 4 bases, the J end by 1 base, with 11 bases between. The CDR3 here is CASSSVPVSYEQYF. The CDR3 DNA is TGTGCCAGCAGTTCTGTGCCTGTATCCTACGAGCAGTACTTC.

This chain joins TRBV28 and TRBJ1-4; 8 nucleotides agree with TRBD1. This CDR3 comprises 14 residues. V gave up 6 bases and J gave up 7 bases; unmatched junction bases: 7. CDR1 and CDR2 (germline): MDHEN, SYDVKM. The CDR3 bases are TGTGCCAGCAGGTCGACAGGGGCGGGTGAAAAACTGTTTTTT. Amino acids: CASRSTGAGEKLFF.

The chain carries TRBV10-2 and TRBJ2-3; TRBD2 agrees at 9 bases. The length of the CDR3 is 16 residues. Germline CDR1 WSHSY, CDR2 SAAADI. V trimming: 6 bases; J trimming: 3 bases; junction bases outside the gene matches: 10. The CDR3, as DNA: TGCGCCAGCAGCTGGGACTTAGCGGGAGAGACAGATACGCAGTATTTT. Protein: CASSWDLAGETDTQYF.

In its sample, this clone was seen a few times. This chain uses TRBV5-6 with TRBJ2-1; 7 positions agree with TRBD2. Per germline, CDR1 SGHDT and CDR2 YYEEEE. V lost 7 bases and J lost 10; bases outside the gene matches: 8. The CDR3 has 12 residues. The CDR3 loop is CASWREGREQFF. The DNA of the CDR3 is TGTGCCAGCTGGAGGGAGGGCAGGGAGCAGTTCTTC. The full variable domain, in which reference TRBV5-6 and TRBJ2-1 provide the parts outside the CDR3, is DAGVTQSPTHLIKTRGQQVTLRCSPKSGHDTVSWYQQALGQGPQFIFQYYEEEERQRGNFPDRFSGHQFPNYSSELNVNALLLGDSALYLCASWREGREQFFGPGTRLTVL.

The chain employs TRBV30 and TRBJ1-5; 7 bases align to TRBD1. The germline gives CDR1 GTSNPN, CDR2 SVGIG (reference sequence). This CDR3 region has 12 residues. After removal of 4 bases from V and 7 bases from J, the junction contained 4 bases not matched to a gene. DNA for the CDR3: TGTGCCTGGAACAGGGGAGGCCAGCCCCAGCATTTT. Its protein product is CAWNRGGQPQHF. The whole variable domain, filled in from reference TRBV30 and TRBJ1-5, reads SQTIHQWPATLVQPVGSPLSLECTVEGTSNPNLYWYRQAAGRGLQLLFYSVGIGQISSEVPQNLSASRPQDRQFILSSKKLLLSDSGFYLCAWNRGGQPQHFGDGTRLSIL.